This T cell receptor beta chain appears in the sequencing data of a study of vaccination effects on CD4 cells after COVID-19. The germline V gene has CDR1 SGHDT and CDR2 YYEEEE. Trimming left V 1 base short and J 3 bases short, with 13 bases between. The CDR3 spans 15 residues. Some clones are missing from TCRdb's copy, which holds only in-frame ones; the method was immunoSEQ multiplex PCR. This table has some 60,000 clones, nearly 80% appearing once. The culture ran for approximately nine days before CD4+ T cells were isolated. Two-dose vaccination with either BNT162b2 or mRNA-1273 was given to the participants. Previously uninfected by SARS-CoV-2, the vaccine recipients also showed negative nucleocapsid antibodies. This clone was seen once. Its target is unknown. Study conclusions and caveats: Only a single clone (1 of 255 vaccine-induced clones in healthy vaccinees) cross-reacted with common cold coronaviruses.

This sequence originates from a human donor who received a COVID-19 vaccine. This sample comprised CD4+ T cells from PBMCs cultured without peptide, obtained after COVID-19 vaccination. The V gene is TRBV5-6, the J gene TRBJ1-2, with D possibly matching TRBD1 (5 bases). This CDR3 is CASSLSLDTYYGYTF. The CDR3 DNA is TGTGCCAGCAGCTTGAGCCTGGACACGTACTATGGCTACACCTTC.